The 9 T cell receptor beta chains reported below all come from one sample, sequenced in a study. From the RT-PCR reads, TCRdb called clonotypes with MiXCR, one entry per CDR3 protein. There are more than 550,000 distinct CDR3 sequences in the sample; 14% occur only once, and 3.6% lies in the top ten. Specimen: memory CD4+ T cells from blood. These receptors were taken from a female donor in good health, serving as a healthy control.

CDR3 amino acids: CASSLDQSYYEQYF. The CDR3 DNA is TGTGCCAGCAGCTTAGACCAGTCTTACTACGAGCAGTACTTC. This rearrangement joins TRBV7-2 to TRBJ2-7; D remains ambiguous. V was shortened by 1 base and J by 3 bases, with 10 bases between the two germline ends. Germline values: CDR1 SGHTA, CDR2 FQGNSA. The length of the CDR3 is 14 residues.

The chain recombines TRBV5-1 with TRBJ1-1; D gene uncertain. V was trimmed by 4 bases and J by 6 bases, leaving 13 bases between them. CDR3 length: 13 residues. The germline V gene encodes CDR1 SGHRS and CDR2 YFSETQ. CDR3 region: CASSGGIGAEAFF. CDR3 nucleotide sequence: TGCGCCAGCAGCGGAGGGATAGGCGCTGAAGCTTTCTTT. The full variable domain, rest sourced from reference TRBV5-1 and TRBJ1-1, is KAGVTQTPRYLIKTRGQQVTLSCSPISGHRSVSWYQQTPGQGLQFLFEYFSETQRNKGNFPGRFSGRQFSNSRSEMNVSTLELGDSALYLCASSGGIGAEAFFGQGTRLTVV.

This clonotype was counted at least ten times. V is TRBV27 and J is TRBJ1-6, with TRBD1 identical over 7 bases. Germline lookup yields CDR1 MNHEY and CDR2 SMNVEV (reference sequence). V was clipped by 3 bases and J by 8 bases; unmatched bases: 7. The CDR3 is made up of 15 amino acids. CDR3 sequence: CASSLRWTGDSPLHF. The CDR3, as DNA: TGTGCCAGCAGTTTGAGGTGGACAGGTGATTCACCCCTCCACTTT.

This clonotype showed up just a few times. CDR3 in DNA: TGTGCCAGCAGTCTTAAGGCCGGGGACAGCCAGCATTTT. Amino acid sequence: CASSLKAGDSQHF. The chain combines TRBV7-6 with TRBJ1-5, with 7 bases matching TRBD1. This CDR3 is 13 amino acids long. Per germline, CDR1 SGHVS and CDR2 FNYEAQ. V lost 6 bases, J lost 12 bases, and 11 bases stayed unmatched.

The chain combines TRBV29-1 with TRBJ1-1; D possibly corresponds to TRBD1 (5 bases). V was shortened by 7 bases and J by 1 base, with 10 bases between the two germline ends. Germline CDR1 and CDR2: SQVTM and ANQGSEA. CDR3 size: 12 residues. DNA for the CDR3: TGCAGCGGGGGACCATCGAACACTGAAGCTTTCTTT. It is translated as CSGGPSNTEAFF.

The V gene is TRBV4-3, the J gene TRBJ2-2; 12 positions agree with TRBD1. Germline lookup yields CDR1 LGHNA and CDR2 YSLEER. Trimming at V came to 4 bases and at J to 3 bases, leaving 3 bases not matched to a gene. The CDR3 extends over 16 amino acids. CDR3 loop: CASSLGTGGYTGELFF. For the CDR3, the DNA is TGCGCCAGCAGCCTTGGGACAGGGGGCTACACCGGGGAGCTGTTTTTT.

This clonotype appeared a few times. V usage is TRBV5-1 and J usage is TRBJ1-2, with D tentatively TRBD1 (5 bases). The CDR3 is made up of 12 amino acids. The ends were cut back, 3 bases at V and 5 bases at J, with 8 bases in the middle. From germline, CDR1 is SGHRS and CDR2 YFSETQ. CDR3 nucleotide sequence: TGCGCCAGCAGCTGGGGGGAGTATGGCTACACCTTC. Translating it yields CASSWGEYGYTF.

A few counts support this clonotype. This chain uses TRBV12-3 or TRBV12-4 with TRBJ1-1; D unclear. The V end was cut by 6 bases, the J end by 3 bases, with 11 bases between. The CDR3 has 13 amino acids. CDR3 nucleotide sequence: TGTGCCAGCAGCAAAACACGGGACACTGAAGCTTTCTTT. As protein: CASSKTRDTEAFF.

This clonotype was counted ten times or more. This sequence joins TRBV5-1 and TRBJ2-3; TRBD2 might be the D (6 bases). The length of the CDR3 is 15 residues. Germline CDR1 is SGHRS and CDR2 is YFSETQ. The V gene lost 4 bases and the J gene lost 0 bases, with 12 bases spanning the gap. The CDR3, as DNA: TGCGCCAGCAGCGCGGGACTGCAAAGCACAGATACGCAGTATTTT. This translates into CASSAGLQSTDTQYF.